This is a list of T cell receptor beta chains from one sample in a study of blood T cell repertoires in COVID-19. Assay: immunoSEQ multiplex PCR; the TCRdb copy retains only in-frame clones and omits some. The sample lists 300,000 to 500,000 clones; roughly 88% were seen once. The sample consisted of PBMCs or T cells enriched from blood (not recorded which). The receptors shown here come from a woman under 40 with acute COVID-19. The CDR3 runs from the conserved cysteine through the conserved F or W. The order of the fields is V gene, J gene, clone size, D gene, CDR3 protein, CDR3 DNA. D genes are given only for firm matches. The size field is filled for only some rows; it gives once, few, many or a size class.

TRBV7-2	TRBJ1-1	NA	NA	CASSPREGVWAFF	TGTGCCAGCAGCCCTCGAGAGGGGGTGTGGGCTTTCTTT
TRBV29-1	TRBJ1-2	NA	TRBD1	CSVVGTGAHYGYTF	TGCAGCGTTGTGGGGACAGGGGCCCACTATGGCTACACCTTC
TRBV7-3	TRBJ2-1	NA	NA	CASSSQGTYNEQFF	TGTGCCAGCAGTAGCCAGGGGACCTACAATGAGCAGTTCTTC
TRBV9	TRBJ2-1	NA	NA	CASSVGSTVSYNEQFF	TGTGCCAGCAGCGTAGGATCTACAGTCTCCTACAATGAGCAGTTCTTC
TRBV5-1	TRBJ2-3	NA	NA	CASSTTLPSTDTQYF	TGCGCCAGCAGCACGACTCTGCCTAGCACAGATACGCAGTATTTT
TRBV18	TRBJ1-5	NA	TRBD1	CASSSGQGNQPQHF	TGTGCCAGCTCATCCGGACAGGGGAATCAGCCCCAGCATTTT
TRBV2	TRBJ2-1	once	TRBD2	CASSDGTRSNEQFF	TGTGCCAGCAGTGACGGGACTAGAAGCAATGAGCAGTTCTTC
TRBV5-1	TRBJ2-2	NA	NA	CASRITSYETGELFF	TGCGCCAGCAGGATCACTAGTTACGAGACCGGGGAGCTGTTTTTT
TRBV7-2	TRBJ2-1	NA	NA	CASSLQTSSYNEQFF	TGTGCCAGCAGCCTACAGACCTCCTCCTACAATGAGCAGTTCTTC
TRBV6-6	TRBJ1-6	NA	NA	CASSPGGGKASYNSPLHF	TGTGCCAGCAGTCCTGGGGGGGGAAAGGCCTCCTATAATTCACCCCTCCACTTT
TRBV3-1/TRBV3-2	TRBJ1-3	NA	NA	CASSQDRAIYF	TGTGCCAGCAGCCAAGATCGCGCCATATATTTT
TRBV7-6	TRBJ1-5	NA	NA	CASSLEAGSNQPQHF	TGTGCCAGCAGCTTAGAGGCAGGGAGCAATCAGCCCCAGCATTTT
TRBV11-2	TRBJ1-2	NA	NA	CASSSRDTNYGYTF	TGTGCCAGCAGCTCCCGGGACACAAACTATGGCTACACCTTC
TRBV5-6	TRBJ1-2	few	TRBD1	CASSLRVTGGFGYTF	TGTGCCAGCAGCCTGAGGGTGACAGGGGGGTTTGGCTACACCTTC
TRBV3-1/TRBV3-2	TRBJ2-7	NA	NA	CASSPAGSSYEQYF	TGTGCCAGCAGTCCGGCGGGCTCCTCCTACGAGCAGTACTTC
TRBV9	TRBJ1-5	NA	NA	CASSVGTQGQPQHF	TGTGCCAGCAGCGTAGGAACCCAGGGGCAGCCCCAGCATTTT
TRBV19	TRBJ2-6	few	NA	CASGGTPTDSGANVLTF	TGTGCCAGTGGCGGGACCCCGACGGATTCTGGGGCCAACGTCCTGACTTTC
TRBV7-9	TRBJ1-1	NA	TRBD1	CASSLSLGGRAGTEAFF	TGTGCCAGCAGCTTATCGTTAGGGGGCAGGGCGGGGACTGAAGCTTTCTTT
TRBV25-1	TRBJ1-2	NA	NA	CASSERGGPLLNYGYTF	TGTGCCAGCAGTGAACGGGGGGGTCCCCTCCTTAACTATGGCTACACCTTC
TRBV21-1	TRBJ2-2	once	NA	CASSNVSGDRVYTGELFF	TGTGCCAGCAGCAATGTGAGTGGGGACAGGGTGTACACCGGGGAGCTGTTTTTT
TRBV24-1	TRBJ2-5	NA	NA	CATSVRGETQYF	TGTGCCACCAGTGTCAGGGGTGAGACCCAGTACTTC
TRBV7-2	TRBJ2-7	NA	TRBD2	CASSDSGGSSYEQYF	TGTGCCAGCAGCGATAGCGGGGGGTCCTCCTACGAGCAGTACTTC
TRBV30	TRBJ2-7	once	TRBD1	CAWSFPGGYEQYF	TGTGCCTGGAGTTTCCCAGGGGGTTACGAGCAGTACTTC
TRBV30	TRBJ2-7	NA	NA	CAWPGGITYEQYF	TGTGCCTGGCCTGGCGGGATCACCTACGAGCAGTACTTC
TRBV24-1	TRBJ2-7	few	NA	CATSDGATGSIYEQYF	TGTGCCACCAGTGATGGCGCGACAGGCAGCATCTACGAGCAGTACTTC
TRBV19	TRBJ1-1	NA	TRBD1	CASSEVNRGSVNTEAFF	TGTGCCAGTAGTGAGGTCAACAGGGGAAGCGTAAACACTGAAGCTTTCTTT
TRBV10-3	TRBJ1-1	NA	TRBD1	CATRTGGVAEAFF	TGTGCCACTAGGACAGGGGGCGTAGCCGAAGCTTTCTTT
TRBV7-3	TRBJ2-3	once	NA	CASSSGSTDTQYF	TGTGCCAGCAGCTCCGGTAGCACAGATACGCAGTATTTT
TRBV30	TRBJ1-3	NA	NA	CAWRIPATDIIGNTIYF	TGTGCCTGGAGGATCCCCGCGACAGACATTATTGGAAACACCATATATTTT
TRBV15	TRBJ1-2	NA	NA	CATSRSTQGPVYGYTF	TGTGCCACCAGCAGGTCTACTCAGGGTCCGGTTTATGGCTACACCTTC
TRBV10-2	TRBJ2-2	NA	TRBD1	CASRFGTGAGELFF	TGCGCCAGCAGATTCGGGACAGGTGCCGGGGAGCTGTTTTTT
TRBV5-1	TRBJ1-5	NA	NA	CASSPWGGFQPQHF	TGCGCCAGCAGCCCCTGGGGGGGGTTTCAGCCCCAGCATTTT
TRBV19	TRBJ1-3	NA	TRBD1	CASTEDRALGNTIYF	TGTGCCAGTACCGAAGACAGGGCCCTAGGAAACACCATATATTTT